This T cell receptor (beta chain) was captured in a study of somatic mutations in cytotoxic T cells in rheumatoid arthritis. Overall study: Patient blood (under 33 ml EDTA) was drawn right after diagnosis, before any treatment. Whole-study results and caveats: The largest CD8+ clone made up over 20% of CD8+ cells in about an eighth of the roughly 60 patients.

The V end was cut by 6 bases, the J end by 8 bases, with 8 bases between. The CDR3 has 11 amino acids. CDR1 and CDR2 (germline): MGHRA, YSYEKL. Profiled with immunoSEQ multiplex PCR; TCRdb holds only in-frame clones, not every one. The table has about 5,600 clones, around 83% seen once; the top ten hold approximately 4.6%. Of note for this clone: No antigen is known for it.

The sample was CD8+ T cells sorted from blood. J is TRBJ1-3 and V is TRBV4-1, with D possibly being TRBD1 (5 bases). This clonotype was sampled from an adult with rheumatoid arthritis. CDR3 residues: CASRLGDTIYF. The CDR3 DNA reads TGCGCCAGCAGGCTAGGGGACACCATATATTTT.